This T cell receptor beta chain was captured in a study of a mutant IDH1 vaccine in newly diagnosed glioma. Overall study context: Treated patients showed a male proportion of roughly 62%, a female proportion of around 38%, and a mean age of around 40 years. Earlier therapy was either radiotherapy, temozolomide, or both, and most got both.

TCRdb's copy holds only in-frame clones and misses some; the assay was immunoSEQ multiplex PCR. The sample lists around 34,000 clones; roughly 76% were seen once. Time point of the sample: week 23, last vaccination. Vaccination comprised doses that each held 300 ug of mutant IDH1 20-mer peptide, plus topical imiquimod. On this clone: Its antigen remains unknown.

The CDR3 covers 16 residues. In germline, CDR1 is MNHEY, CDR2 SVGAGI. The V segment lost 2 bases and the J segment 2 bases; nucleotides outside the gene matches: 3. The rearrangement uses TRBV6-5 and TRBJ1-2; 12 positions match TRBD1. Source: PBMCs, taken from a glioma patient whose treatment included an IDH1 peptide vaccine. This receptor was obtained from a middle-aged man with glioma. This CDR3 is CASSYRGQGANYGYTF. CDR3 bases: TGTGCCAGCAGTTACCGGGGACAGGGGGCGAACTATGGCTACACCTTC.